The clone carrying this TCR beta chain was detected only a few times. The data were taken from a study of technical replicates of blood from several donors. This CDR3 has 14 amino acids. V was clipped by 4 bases and J by 4 bases, with 13 bases between them. Germline CDR1 is LNHDA and CDR2 is SQIVND (reference sequence). Assay: immunoSEQ multiplex PCR; the TCRdb copy retains only in-frame clones and omits some. The sample records about 80,000 clones, roughly nine tenths being singletons. The chain joins TRBV19 to TRBJ1-1; D is perhaps TRBD1 (5 bases). Source material: T cells isolated from PBMCs. The clonotype was recovered from a human donor in good health. The CDR3 reads CASSNVGVGTEAFF. DNA of the CDR3: TGTGCCAGTAGTAATGTAGGGGTAGGCACTGAAGCTTTCTTT.